One sample yielded the 30 T cell receptor beta chains listed below, sequenced in a study of blood T cell repertoires in COVID-19. The data were produced by immunoSEQ multiplex PCR, yet TCRdb's version contains in-frame clones alone and is incomplete. The sample records 400,000 or so clones, over 75% being singletons. Sequencing was performed on PBMCs or T cells enriched from blood (not recorded which). The receptors stem from a man aged 40-49 years in a cohort exposed to, infected with or recovered from COVID-19 (not recorded which).

This sequence joins TRBV18 and TRBJ1-2, with 8 bases that match TRBD1. The V gene end was trimmed by 3 bases and the J gene end by 3 bases; junction bases not matched to a gene: 3. The CDR3 runs 14 residues. Looked up from germline, CDR1 is KGHSH and CDR2 is LQKENI. In DNA form, the CDR3 reads TGTGCCAGCTCACCGGGACAGGCTGACTATGGCTACACCTTC. Translating it yields CASSPGQADYGYTF.

A few counts support this clone. This CDR3 is CASSDGAGEQSGYTF. DNA of the CDR3: TGTGCCAGCAGTGACGGAGCAGGGGAGCAGAGTGGCTACACCTTC. The chain recombines TRBV6-4 with TRBJ1-2; D perhaps matches TRBD1 (6 bases). CDR1 is MRHNA, CDR2 SNTAGT, per germline. CDR3 size: 15 residues. Trimming shortened V by 2 bases and J by 7 bases, and 17 bases separated the two germline ends.

This chain connects TRBV19 to TRBJ1-3; 8 positions agree with TRBD1. V lost 10 bases, J lost 0 bases, and 11 bases stayed unmatched. The CDR3 covers 16 residues. CDR1 and CDR2 from the germline V gene are LNHDA and SQIVND (reference sequence). The CDR3 sequence is CATGTGLKNSGNTIYF. The CDR3 region has the DNA TGTGCCACCGGGACAGGATTAAAAAACTCTGGAAACACCATATATTTT. Full variable domain (outside the CDR3, taken from reference TRBV19 and TRBJ1-3): DGGITQSPKYLFRKEGQNVTLSCEQNLNHDAMYWYRQDPGQGLRLIYYSQIVNDFQKGDIAEGYSVSREKKESFPLTVTSAQKNPTAFYLCATGTGLKNSGNTIYFGEGSWLTVV.

This sequence joins TRBV5-4 and TRBJ1-6, with a possible D match to TRBD1 (6 bases). The CDR3 consists of 14 residues. V lost 4 bases and J 8 bases, leaving 13 bases between the germline ends. Germline V gene lookup returns CDR1 SGHNT and CDR2 YYREEE (reference sequence). The CDR3 nucleotides read TGTGCCAGCAGCATTGGGACAAACGATTCACCCCTCCACTTT. This translates into CASSIGTNDSPLHF.

The chain uses TRBV5-1 and TRBJ2-5; possibly TRBD2 for D (6 bases). Trimming removed 4 bases at V and 1 base at J, with 8 bases between. Per the germline V gene, CDR1 is SGHRS and CDR2 is YFSETQ. The CDR3 has 13 residues. CDR3 nucleotide sequence: TGCGCCAGCAGCACCGGGGGCCAAGAGACCCAGTACTTC. Amino acid sequence: CASSTGGQETQYF.

There are a few counts of this clone. The chain uses TRBV11-3 and TRBJ2-2; TRBD1 is a possible D gene (5 bases). Germline V gives CDR1 SGHNT, CDR2 YENEEA. The V end was cut by 5 bases, the J end by 8 bases, with 18 bases between. The CDR3 runs 15 residues. CDR3 residues: CASSRGHSQGGELFF. Written as DNA, the CDR3 is TGTGCCAGCAGCCGCGGACACTCCCAGGGTGGGGAGCTGTTTTTT.

This clone was counted only a few times. The rearrangement joins TRBV6-1 to TRBJ2-7; TRBD1 aligns across 9 bases. Trimming took 3 bases from V and 6 from J; bases not matched to a gene: 9. CDR1 is MNHNS and CDR2 is SASEGT in the germline V gene. The CDR3 is 15 residues long. The CDR3 region is CASSDGGTGTGEQYF. CDR3 in DNA: TGTGCCAGCAGTGACGGCGGGACAGGGACTGGCGAGCAGTACTTC.

The V and J genes are TRBV7-9 and TRBJ2-2; D possibly corresponds to TRBD1 (6 bases). The CDR3 totals 14 residues. V lost 6 bases, J lost 4 bases, and 12 bases lay in between. Germline V gene sequence: CDR1 SEHNR, CDR2 FQNEAQ (reference sequence). CDR3 amino acids: CASSTDRSTGELFF. DNA of the CDR3: TGTGCCAGCAGTACTGACAGGAGCACCGGGGAGCTGTTTTTT.

The chain recombines TRBV15 with TRBJ1-3, with 8 nucleotides matching TRBD1. The CDR3 is made up of 16 amino acids. CDR1 LNHNV and CDR2 YYDKDF come from the germline V gene (reference sequence). Trimming at V came to 0 bases and at J to 5 bases, leaving 6 bases not matched to a gene. The CDR3 reads CATSREGQGIRNTIYF. The CDR3 DNA reads as TGTGCCACCAGCAGAGAAGGACAGGGTATACGAAACACCATATATTTT.

This chain uses TRBV30 with TRBJ1-2; 7 positions match TRBD1. Germline CDR1 is GTSNPN and CDR2 is SVGIG (reference sequence). The CDR3 is 12 amino acids. V lost 4 bases, J lost 4 bases, and 3 bases stayed unmatched. As DNA, the CDR3 is TGTGCCTGGAACCGGGACAGCTATGGCTACACCTTC. The encoded protein is CAWNRDSYGYTF.

The rearrangement uses TRBV28 and TRBJ2-1; maybe TRBD2 (6 bases). V lost 6 bases to trimming and J lost 5 bases, with 17 bases between them. CDR1 is MDHEN, CDR2 SYDVKM, per germline. The CDR3 has 15 residues. CDR3 residues: CASSPTNGGNNEQFF. Written as DNA, the CDR3 is TGTGCCAGCAGCCCGACGAACGGAGGGAACAATGAGCAGTTCTTC.

In its sample, this clone was seen a few times. The chain links TRBV3-1 (or the pseudogene TRBV3-2) to TRBJ1-6; D possibly corresponds to TRBD1 (5 bases). Per the germline V gene, CDR1 is LGHDT and CDR2 is YNNKEL (reference sequence). The V and J ends lost 1 base and 7 bases respectively, with 8 bases between them. The CDR3 contains 14 residues. The DNA of the CDR3 is TGTGCCAGCAGCCAAGCAGGGAAGAATTCACCCCTCCACTTT. Its translation is CASSQAGKNSPLHF.

Concerning this clone: Here the CDR3 omits its conserved ending phenylalanine or tryptophan, so a read error is the likely source. The DNA is omitted, as the CDR3 cannot be located on it reliably, and the CDR3 follows TCRdb's listing. The chain has TRBV14 and TRBJ2-7; the table's D gene call, TRBD2, was not cross checked with the DNA. Termini included, the CDR3 measures 11 amino acids. Looked up from germline, CDR1 is SGHDN and CDR2 is FVKESK. The CDR3: CASSQGGRAFL.

The CDR3 DNA reads TGTGCCAGCAGCGACGGGAGCTCTGGAAACACCATATATTTT. This codes for CASSDGSSGNTIYF. J is TRBJ1-3 and V is TRBV6-5; D is ambiguous. CDR1 and CDR2 (germline): MNHEY, SVGAGI. V lost 6 bases to trimming and J lost 0 bases, with 9 bases between them. The CDR3 runs to 14 residues.

V and J are TRBV7-9 and TRBJ2-2, with 7 nucleotides matching TRBD2. Trimming removed 1 base from V and 1 base from J; junction bases left unmatched: 3. The germline CDR1 and CDR2 sequences are SEHNR and FQNEAQ (reference sequence). There are 16 residues in the CDR3. The CDR3 is CASSLGASGNTGELFF. DNA of the CDR3: TGTGCCAGCAGCTTAGGGGCTAGCGGGAACACCGGGGAGCTGTTTTTT.

The table lists this clone with a count of one. The chain combines TRBV2 with TRBJ2-1, with 13 bases that match TRBD2. Germline V lookup: CDR1 SNHLY, CDR2 FYNNEI. Trimming cost V 7 bases and J 3 bases; bases outside gene matches: 9. The CDR3 is 17 residues long. This CDR3 is CASKRTSGGTYYNEQFF. The CDR3, as DNA: TGTGCCAGCAAACGGACTAGCGGGGGAACCTACTACAATGAGCAGTTCTTC. The whole variable domain, filled in from reference TRBV2 and TRBJ2-1, reads EPEVTQTPSHQVTQMGQEVILRCVPISNHLYFYWYRQILGQKVEFLVSFYNNEISEKSEIFDDQFSVERPDGSNFTLKIRSTKLEDSAMYFCASKRTSGGTYYNEQFFGPGTRLTVL.

The rearrangement uses TRBV6-1 and TRBJ2-1; 7 bases line up with TRBD2. Germline values: CDR1 MNHNS, CDR2 SASEGT. The CDR3 spans 14 residues. J gave up 8 bases and V 1 base, and 5 bases lay outside the gene matches. The CDR3 DNA is TGTGCCAGCAGTGAAGGGACTAGTTACTATGAGCAGTTCTTC. Its protein product is CASSEGTSYYEQFF.

This clone was observed a single time. J is TRBJ1-1 and V is TRBV28; 10 bases are shared with TRBD1. Losses at the gene ends were 4 bases for V and 3 bases for J; bases not matched to a gene: 11. The CDR3 consists of 17 residues. CDR1 and CDR2 (germline): MDHEN, SYDVKM. The CDR3: CASSSAGTGVRDTEAFF. The CDR3 DNA follows: TGTGCCAGCAGTTCAGCCGGGACAGGGGTTAGGGACACTGAAGCTTTCTTT.

The count of this clone is one. The chain links TRBV3-1 (or the pseudogene TRBV3-2) to TRBJ2-3; D call uncertain. Germline V gene data show CDR1 as LGHDT and CDR2 as YNNKEL (reference sequence). V gave up 0 bases and J gave up 13 bases, with 14 bases separating them. CDR3 length equals 13 residues. This CDR3 reads CASSQDPGSREYF. In DNA form, the CDR3 reads TGTGCCAGCAGCCAAGATCCGGGTAGTCGCGAGTATTTT.

CDR3 bases: TGTGCCAGCAGTTCCGGACAGGTTTTCGGCACTGAAGCTTTCTTT. Its protein is CASSSGQVFGTEAFF. This chain connects TRBV28 to TRBJ1-1, with 7 nucleotides matching TRBD1. Germline V CDR1 and CDR2: MDHEN, SYDVKM. This CDR3 comprises 15 residues. The V segment lost 4 bases and the J segment 4 bases; nucleotides outside the gene matches: 9.

The gene calls are TRBV12-5 and TRBJ1-2; D gene unclear. The CDR3 is 12 amino acids. V was pared by 1 base and J by 8 bases, with 8 bases between. Germline V gene sequence: CDR1 LGHNT, CDR2 FRNRAP. The CDR3 sequence: CASGLGGNGYTF. CDR3 bases: TGTGCTAGTGGTTTGGGAGGGAACGGCTACACCTTC.

This clone was seen a few times. This chain uses TRBV15 with TRBJ1-1; D is unresolved. Germline loops: CDR1 LNHNV, CDR2 YYDKDF (reference sequence). The V end was cut by 0 bases, the J end by 4 bases, with 6 bases between. The CDR3 is 13 amino acids. In nucleotides, the CDR3 is TGTGCCACCAGCAGAGATCCGTCCACTGAAGCTTTCTTT. Translating it yields CATSRDPSTEAFF.

V gene TRBV6-8 combines with J gene TRBJ2-7; 9 nucleotides align to TRBD2. Germline V lookup: CDR1 MNHGY, CDR2 SAAAGT. The CDR3 is 14 amino acids. The V segment lost 5 bases and the J segment 5 bases; nucleotides outside the gene matches: 7. CDR3 in DNA: TGTGCCAGCAGTAGAGATAGCGGGAGCCACGAGCAGTACTTC. Protein sequence: CASSRDSGSHEQYF.

This clone has just a few counts. The chain recombines TRBV5-1 with TRBJ2-7, with TRBD2 matching over 11 bases. The CDR3 extends over 14 amino acids. V shed 3 bases and J 4 bases; nucleotides not matched to a gene: 3. The germline CDR1 and CDR2 sequences are SGHRS and YFSETQ. As DNA, the CDR3 is TGCGCCAGCAGCTACGGGACTAGCGGATACGAGCAGTACTTC. Its translation is CASSYGTSGYEQYF.

V gene TRBV29-1 combines with J gene TRBJ2-7; 8 bases are shared with TRBD2. With V trimmed by 7 bases and J by 2 bases, 10 bases remained unmatched. Germline V gives CDR1 SQVTM, CDR2 ANQGSEA. The CDR3 covers 14 residues. The CDR3 DNA reads as TGCAGCGCTGGAGGAGCGGGAGTACCCTACGAGCAGTACTTC. It yields the protein CSAGGAGVPYEQYF.

The V gene is TRBV5-1, the J gene TRBJ1-1; D is uncertain. This CDR3 contains 14 residues. Germline CDR1 is SGHRS and CDR2 is YFSETQ. Trimming pared 0 bases from V and 0 bases from J, leaving 6 bases between. DNA of the CDR3: TGCGCCAGCAGCTTGGTGCAGGTGAACACTGAAGCTTTCTTT. This encodes CASSLVQVNTEAFF.

The rearrangement joins TRBV2 to TRBJ2-7; TRBD2 agrees at 12 bases. Trimming at V came to 6 bases and at J to 4 bases, leaving 4 bases not matched to a gene. CDR1 is SNHLY and CDR2 is FYNNEI in the germline V gene. This CDR3 is built from 14 residues. CDR3: CASRETSGSYEQYF. CDR3 in DNA: TGTGCCAGCAGGGAGACTAGCGGGAGTTACGAGCAGTACTTC.

DNA of the CDR3: TGTGCCAGCAGCTTTAACGAGCAGTACTTC. Encoded protein: CASSFNEQYF. The chain carries TRBV7-3 and TRBJ2-7; D is ambiguous. Trimming removed 3 bases at V and 5 bases at J, with 2 bases between. Germline V gene lookup returns CDR1 SGHTA and CDR2 FQGTGA. The CDR3 spans 10 residues.

This chain joins TRBV9 and TRBJ1-5, with D tentatively TRBD1 (5 bases). The ends were cut back, 3 bases at V and 2 bases at J, with 24 bases in the middle. The CDR3 consists of 19 residues. Germline values: CDR1 SGDLS, CDR2 YYNGEE. The CDR3 DNA follows: TGTGCCAGCAGCGCTACGAAACGAGCTTGGGGGGGTCGCAATCAGCCCCAGCATTTT. Amino acids: CASSATKRAWGGRNQPQHF. The whole variable domain, remainder taken from reference TRBV9 and TRBJ1-5, is DSGVTQTPKHLITATGQRVTLRCSPRSGDLSVYWYQQSLDQGLQFLIQYYNGEERAKGNILERFSAQQFPDLHSELNLSSLELGDSALYFCASSATKRAWGGRNQPQHFGDGTRLSIL.

V and J are TRBV5-1 and TRBJ1-1; D may be TRBD1 (5 bases). This CDR3 region has 13 residues. V was clipped by 0 bases and J by 4 bases, with 7 bases between them. Germline CDR1 is SGHRS and CDR2 is YFSETQ. The CDR3 bases are TGCGCCAGCAGCTTGGTAGGGGCCACTGAAGCTTTCTTT. Amino acid sequence: CASSLVGATEAFF.